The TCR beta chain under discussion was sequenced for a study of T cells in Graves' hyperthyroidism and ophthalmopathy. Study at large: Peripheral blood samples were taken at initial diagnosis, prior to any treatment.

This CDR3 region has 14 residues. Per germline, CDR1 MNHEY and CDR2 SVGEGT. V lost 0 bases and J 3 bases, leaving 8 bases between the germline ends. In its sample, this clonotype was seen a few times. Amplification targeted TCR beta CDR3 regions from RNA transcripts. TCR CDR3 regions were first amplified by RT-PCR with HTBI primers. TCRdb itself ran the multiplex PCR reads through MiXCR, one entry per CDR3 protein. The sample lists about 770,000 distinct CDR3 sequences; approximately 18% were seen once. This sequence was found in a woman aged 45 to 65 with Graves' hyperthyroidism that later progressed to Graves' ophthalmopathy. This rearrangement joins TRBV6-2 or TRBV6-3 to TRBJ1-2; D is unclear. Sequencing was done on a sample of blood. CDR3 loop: CASSYSYRDYGYTF. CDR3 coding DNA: TGTGCCAGCAGTTACTCCTACAGAGACTATGGCTACACCTTC.